This is a list of T cell receptor beta chains from one sample in a study of spatial heterogeneity in lung cancer. From the 5' RACE reads, TCRdb called clonotypes with MiXCR, one entry per CDR3 protein. Among 9,500 to 11,000 distinct CDR3 sequences listed, approximately 5.1% were seen once. The input for sequencing was lung tumor tissue, taken at surgery. These TCRs come from a male donor with early-stage non-small cell lung cancer. CDR3s include the opening cysteine and the closing phenylalanine or tryptophan. The D gene is left open where the match is weak. Clone size is given for some rows only: seen once, a few or many times, or a class if the clone is expanded.

>TRBV25-1|TRBJ2-1|.|many|16
CASSEALGEGRYEQFF
TGTGCCAGCAGTGAAGCCCTGGGTGAAGGGAGGTATGAGCAGTTCTTC
>TRBV24-1|TRBJ1-1|.|many|14
CATSDFGPPTEAFF
TGTGCCACCAGTGATTTCGGGCCCCCCACTGAAGCTTTCTTT
>TRBV11-2|TRBJ2-1|TRBD2|many|16
CASSLVAGDLYNEQFF
TGTGCCAGCAGCTTAGTAGCGGGGGACCTCTACAATGAGCAGTTCTTC
>TRBV5-4|TRBJ2-3|TRBD2|many|17
CASSSGLAGVITDTQYF
TGTGCCAGCAGCTCGGGACTAGCGGGAGTGATAACAGATACGCAGTATTTT
>TRBV6-1|TRBJ1-2|.|many|12
CASRPDIYGYTF
TGTGCCAGCAGGCCGGACATTTATGGCTACACCTTC
>TRBV9|TRBJ1-5|.|medium-sized|15
CASSVGSGGGQPQHF
TGTGCCAGCAGCGTAGGGTCGGGAGGGGGTCAGCCCCAGCATTTT
>TRBV10-1|TRBJ2-3|TRBD2|many|16
CASSESPSGLTDTQYF
TGCGCCAGCAGTGAGTCTCCTAGCGGGTTAACAGATACGCAGTATTTT
>TRBV5-1|TRBJ2-3|.|.|13
CASSLTITDTQYF
TGCGCCAGCAGCTTGACTATAACAGATACGCAGTATTTT
>TRBV27|TRBJ2-2|.|many|13
CASSLSNTGELFF
TGTGCCAGCAGTTTATCCAACACCGGGGAGCTGTTTTTT
>TRBV12-3/TRBV12-4|TRBJ2-7|.|many|15
CASSRIGLSSYEQYF
TGTGCCAGCAGCCGAATAGGACTTAGCTCCTACGAGCAGTACTTC
>TRBV20-1|TRBJ1-1|.|many|14
CSARIHPWDTEAFF
TGCAGTGCTAGAATCCACCCTTGGGACACTGAAGCTTTCTTT
>TRBV6-1|TRBJ1-2|.|many|15
CASSFTSTALYGYTF
TGTGCCAGCAGCTTCACCTCGACGGCTTTATATGGCTACACCTTC
>TRBV4-1|TRBJ2-2|.|few|15
CASSQEGRGTGELFF
TGCGCCAGCAGCCAAGAGGGCCGGGGCACCGGGGAGCTGTTTTTT
>TRBV9|TRBJ2-7|.|many|13
CASSVGDRYEQYF
TGTGCCAGCAGCGTAGGTGACAGATACGAGCAGTACTTC
>TRBV20-1|TRBJ1-4|.|many|12
CSARQESEKLFF
TGCAGTGCTAGACAGGAGTCTGAAAAACTGTTTTTT
>TRBV24-1|TRBJ1-5|TRBD1|medium-sized|16
CATSDADQGEHQPQHF
TGTGCCACCAGTGATGCCGACCAGGGGGAGCATCAGCCCCAGCATTTT
>TRBV11-1|TRBJ1-1|.|.|15
CASSPPYRINTEAFF
TGTGCCAGCAGCCCCCCGTATCGAATAAACACTGAAGCTTTCTTT
>TRBV5-8|TRBJ1-1|.|few|14
CASSLDGLGTEAFF
TGTGCCAGCAGCTTAGACGGGCTAGGCACTGAAGCTTTCTTT
>TRBV28|TRBJ1-4|.|many|15
CASSSGGGSNEKLFF
TGTGCCAGCAGTTCCGGTGGAGGGTCTAATGAAAAACTGTTTTTT
>TRBV28|TRBJ1-1|.|many|13
CASSKGWNTEAFF
TGTGCCAGCAGTAAGGGATGGAACACTGAAGCTTTCTTT
>TRBV7-2|TRBJ2-4|TRBD2|many|17
CASSLGRFSGGKNIQYF
TGTGCCAGCAGCTTAGGGAGATTCAGCGGGGGAAAAAACATTCAGTACTTC
>TRBV12-3/TRBV12-4|TRBJ1-1|.|medium-sized|13
CASSRQPNTEAFF
TGTGCCAGCAGTCGCCAGCCGAACACTGAAGCTTTCTTT
>TRBV5-8|TRBJ2-1|.|many|14
CASSLGEGYNEQFF
TGTGCCAGCAGCTTAGGAGAGGGATACAATGAGCAGTTCTTC
>TRBV20-1|TRBJ1-1|TRBD1|many|16
CSAPGTGGRINTEAFF
TGCAGTGCTCCCGGGACAGGGGGCAGGATCAACACTGAAGCTTTCTTT
>TRBV20-1|TRBJ1-1|.|many|14
CSARDGRLNTEAFF
TGCAGTGCTAGAGATGGACGGTTGAACACTGAAGCTTTCTTT
>TRBV5-1|TRBJ2-7|TRBD1|few|13
CASSLGQGGEQYF
TGCGCCAGCAGCTTAGGACAGGGCGGCGAGCAGTACTTC
>TRBV3-1|TRBJ2-3|.|many|13
CASSQNIADTQYF
TGTGCCAGCAGCCAAAATATCGCGGATACGCAGTATTTT
>TRBV14|TRBJ2-3|TRBD2|medium-sized|17
CASSPLGTIPDTDTQYF
TGTGCCAGCAGCCCTCTAGGGACTATCCCGGACACAGATACGCAGTATTTT
>TRBV4-2|TRBJ1-2|TRBD1|medium-sized|13
CASSRTGEVGYTF
TGTGCCAGCAGCCGGACAGGGGAGGTTGGCTACACCTTC
>TRBV3-1|TRBJ1-1|.|many|15
CASSRSGKGDTEAFF
TGTGCCAGCAGCCGGTCCGGCAAAGGGGACACTGAAGCTTTCTTT
>TRBV10-3|TRBJ1-5|.|large|13
CAISEGQNQPQHF
TGTGCCATCAGTGAAGGGCAGAATCAGCCCCAGCATTTT
>TRBV29-1|TRBJ2-7|.|few|13
CSVEPSGRGEQYF
TGCAGCGTTGAACCCAGTGGACGTGGCGAGCAGTACTTC
>TRBV11-3|TRBJ2-3|.|medium-sized|15
CASSLGNREADTQYF
TGTGCCAGCAGCTTAGGGAACAGGGAAGCAGATACGCAGTATTTT
>TRBV28|TRBJ2-4|.|many|15
CASSLSGMAKNIQYF
TGTGCCAGCAGTTTATCGGGGATGGCCAAAAACATTCAGTACTTC
>TRBV4-1|TRBJ2-7|TRBD1|many|16
CASSQDRRTGDYEQYF
TGCGCCAGCAGCCAAGATCGCAGGACAGGGGACTACGAGCAGTACTTC
>TRBV7-6|TRBJ2-1|TRBD1|many|15
CASSRSGQGDNEQFF
TGTGCCAGCAGCCGGTCGGGACAGGGAGACAATGAGCAGTTCTTC
>TRBV28|TRBJ1-3|.|medium-sized|11
CASRDKNTIYF
TGTGCCAGCAGGGATAAGAACACCATATATTTT
>TRBV20-1|TRBJ2-7|.|many|15
CSAPDTRRKDYEQYF
TGCAGTGCCCCAGATACCAGACGGAAAGACTACGAGCAGTACTTC
>TRBV5-1|TRBJ2-7|TRBD1|many|16
CASSPKLQGATYEQYF
TGCGCCAGCAGCCCTAAGCTTCAGGGGGCTACTTACGAGCAGTACTTC
>TRBV28|TRBJ2-1|.|many|15
CASSLGDNSYNEQFF
TGTGCCAGCAGTTTGGGGGACAACTCCTACAATGAGCAGTTCTTC
>TRBV6-1|TRBJ1-4|TRBD1|many|19
CASSEVAQGNEKRNEKLFF
TGTGCCAGCAGTGAAGTAGCACAGGGGAATGAAAAACGGAATGAAAAACTGTTTTTT
>TRBV18|TRBJ2-1|TRBD2|medium-sized|16
CASSRTSGGSYNEQFF
TGTGCCAGCTCACGGACTAGCGGAGGCTCCTACAATGAGCAGTTCTTC
>TRBV20-1|TRBJ1-5|.|many|15
CSAREAGRTNQPQHF
TGCAGTGCTAGGGAGGCGGGGAGGACTAATCAGCCCCAGCATTTT
>TRBV28|TRBJ1-3|.|many|17
CASSSRTGLSSGNTIYF
TGTGCCAGCAGTTCTAGAACGGGACTCAGCTCTGGAAACACCATATATTTT